These T cell receptor beta chains were read from a single sample in a study of metastatic and nonmetastatic thyroid tumors. From the PCR reads, TCRdb re-called clones with MiXCR. The sample includes tens of thousands of clones, roughly a sixth seen only once; the top ten take around a tenth. The sample consisted of tumor tissue. Source of these receptors: a female donor with papillary thyroid cancer or a benign thyroid nodule (not recorded which). Some clones in this sample may be carry-over from other donors' samples. CDR3s include the opening cysteine and the closing phenylalanine or tryptophan. Fields, in order: J gene, V gene, CDR3 protein.

J: TRBJ1-4; V: TRBV28; CDR3: CASSPQTETNEKLFF
J: TRBJ1-3; V: TRBV18; CDR3: CASSPGTYGNTIYF
J: TRBJ1-4; V: TRBV3-1; CDR3: CASSQGLFNEKLFF
J: TRBJ2-2; V: TRBV4-3; CDR3: CASSQDRIGELFF
J: TRBJ1-2; V: TRBV6-1; CDR3: CASRQENYVYTF
J: TRBJ1-2; V: TRBV6-1; CDR3: CASSGLDRLPYGYTF
J: TRBJ2-7; V: TRBV3-1; CDR3: CASSLVRDITYEQYF
J: TRBJ2-1; V: TRBV3-1; CDR3: CASSPSGGAYNEQFF
J: TRBJ2-7; V: TRBV7-2; CDR3: CASSRTGGLYEQYF
J: TRBJ2-3; V: TRBV2; CDR3: CASSDRDPGVDTQYF
J: TRBJ2-7; V: TRBV2; CDR3: CASVSAPLYEQYF
J: TRBJ2-7; V: TRBV11-2; CDR3: CASSSAGYVSSSYEQYF
J: TRBJ1-3; V: TRBV20-1; CDR3: CSSSPVSPRTGFGNTIYF
J: TRBJ2-7; V: TRBV6-1; CDR3: CASSDFFGTGVTEQYF
J: TRBJ2-1; V: TRBV12-3/TRBV12-4; CDR3: CASSFGLRFGGSYNEQFF
J: TRBJ1-1; V: TRBV12-3/TRBV12-4; CDR3: CASRQNLQGSTEAFF
J: TRBJ1-1; V: TRBV11-2; CDR3: CASSHGTANTEAFF
J: TRBJ2-1; V: TRBV7-8; CDR3: CASSSRQGGYNEQFF
J: TRBJ1-6; V: TRBV27; CDR3: CASSFGPNSPLHF
J: TRBJ1-6; V: TRBV9; CDR3: CASSPGQGAYNSPLHF
J: TRBJ2-7; V: TRBV20-1; CDR3: CSAKFPTSGSYEQYF
J: TRBJ2-1; V: TRBV10-3; CDR3: CATLKTGSNEQFF
J: TRBJ2-7; V: TRBV5-5; CDR3: CASSLELARSYEQYF
J: TRBJ2-7; V: TRBV6-1; CDR3: CASSPLASSHEQYF
J: TRBJ2-1; V: TRBV24-1; CDR3: CATSGTQGAGYNEQFF
J: TRBJ2-7; V: TRBV5-1; CDR3: CASSSNWGYEQYF
J: TRBJ2-3; V: TRBV28; CDR3: CAAGSGASTDTQYF
J: TRBJ2-5; V: TRBV15; CDR3: CATSRDRGTGKETQYF
J: TRBJ2-7; V: TRBV20-1; CDR3: CSVVLAGYSYEQYF
J: TRBJ2-1; V: TRBV2; CDR3: CASGLTLGSGLYNEQFF
J: TRBJ1-2; V: TRBV6-2/TRBV6-3; CDR3: CASISRTTGGTNYGYTF
J: TRBJ1-6; V: TRBV5-4; CDR3: CASSSASGDNSPLHF
J: TRBJ1-1; V: TRBV20-1; CDR3: CSARQSPMNTEAFF
J: TRBJ2-3; V: TRBV20-1; CDR3: CSAHRLAGVTDTQYF
J: TRBJ2-1; V: TRBV27; CDR3: CASSKRLAGDNEQFF
J: TRBJ2-7; V: TRBV20-1; CDR3: CSARVDSPYEQYF
J: TRBJ1-2; V: TRBV19; CDR3: CASIIDQIKVSGYTF
J: TRBJ1-2; V: TRBV20-1; CDR3: CSASPGPYGYTF
J: TRBJ2-3; V: TRBV9; CDR3: CASSLGVRVPDTQYF
J: TRBJ2-7; V: TRBV28; CDR3: CASSYGSRFISGEQYF
J: TRBJ2-1; V: TRBV11-1; CDR3: CASSWTSGGYNEQFF
J: TRBJ2-2; V: TRBV7-2; CDR3: CASSLGAGGTGELFF
J: TRBJ2-2; V: TRBV2; CDR3: CASSSQGTGELFF
J: TRBJ1-3; V: TRBV13; CDR3: CASSLEGQASGNTIYF
J: TRBJ2-1; V: TRBV10-1; CDR3: CASSGGDTYNEQFF
J: TRBJ2-3; V: TRBV20-1; CDR3: CSARDLISSTDTQYF
J: TRBJ2-5; V: TRBV4-2; CDR3: CASSQAEGLGETQYF
J: TRBJ1-1; V: TRBV14; CDR3: CASSYMGTEAFF
J: TRBJ2-3; V: TRBV29-1; CDR3: CSVVGASTDTQYF
J: TRBJ2-7; V: TRBV29-1; CDR3: CSVQGGDEQYF
J: TRBJ1-2; V: TRBV7-2; CDR3: CASSWGSQTTNYGYTF
J: TRBJ2-1; V: TRBV4-3; CDR3: CASSQDWSGGYNEQFF
J: TRBJ1-5; V: TRBV20-1; CDR3: CSAKIPNRGSNQPQHF
J: TRBJ2-1; V: TRBV24-1; CDR3: CATQGYNEQFF
J: TRBJ2-1; V: TRBV14; CDR3: CASSQELAGGLNEQFF
J: TRBJ1-1; V: TRBV4-1; CDR3: CASSQDRQGRDGKNTEAFF